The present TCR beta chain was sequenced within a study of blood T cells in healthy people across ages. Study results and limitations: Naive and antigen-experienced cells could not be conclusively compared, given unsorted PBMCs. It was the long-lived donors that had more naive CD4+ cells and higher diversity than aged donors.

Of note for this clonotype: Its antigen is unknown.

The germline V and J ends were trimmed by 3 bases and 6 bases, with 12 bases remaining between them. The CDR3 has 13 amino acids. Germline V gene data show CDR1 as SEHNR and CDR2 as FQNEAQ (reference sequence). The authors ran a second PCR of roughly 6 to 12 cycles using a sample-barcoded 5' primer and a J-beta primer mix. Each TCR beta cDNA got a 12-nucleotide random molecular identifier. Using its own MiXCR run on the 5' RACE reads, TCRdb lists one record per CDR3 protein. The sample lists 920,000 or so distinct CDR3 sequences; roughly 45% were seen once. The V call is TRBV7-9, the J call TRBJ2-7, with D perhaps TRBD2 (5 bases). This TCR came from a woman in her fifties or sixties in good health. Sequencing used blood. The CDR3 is CASSFPSGIEQYF. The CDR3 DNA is TGTGCCAGCAGCTTCCCTTCCGGGATCGAGCAGTACTTC.